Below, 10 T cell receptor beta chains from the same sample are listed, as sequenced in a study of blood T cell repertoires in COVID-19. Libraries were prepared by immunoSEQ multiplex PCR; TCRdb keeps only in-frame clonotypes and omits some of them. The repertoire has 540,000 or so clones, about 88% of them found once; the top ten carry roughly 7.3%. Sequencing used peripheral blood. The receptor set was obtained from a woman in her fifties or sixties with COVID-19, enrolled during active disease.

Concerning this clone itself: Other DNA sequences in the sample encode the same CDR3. The DNA of the CDR3 is TGTGCCAGCAGTTTGGAGGGGCAGCCCCAGCATTTT. Protein sequence: CASSLEGQPQHF. This chain uses TRBV28 with TRBJ1-5; perhaps TRBD1 as D (5 bases). Trimming pared 3 bases from V and 7 bases from J, leaving 7 bases between. Germline CDR1 reads MDHEN; CDR2 reads SYDVKM. The CDR3 is 12 amino acids. Combining the CDR3 with reference TRBV28 and TRBJ1-5 gives the whole variable domain DVKVTQSSRYLVKRTGEKVFLECVQDMDHENMFWYRQDPGLGLRLIYFSYDVKMKEKGDIPEGYSVSREKKERFSLILESASTNQTSMYLCASSLEGQPQHFGDGTRLSIL.

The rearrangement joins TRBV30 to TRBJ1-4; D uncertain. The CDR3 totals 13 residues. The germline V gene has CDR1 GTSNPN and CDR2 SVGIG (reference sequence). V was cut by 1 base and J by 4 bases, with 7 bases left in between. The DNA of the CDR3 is TGTGCCTGGAGTGGGCAGAATAATGAAAAACTGTTTTTT. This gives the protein CAWSGQNNEKLFF.

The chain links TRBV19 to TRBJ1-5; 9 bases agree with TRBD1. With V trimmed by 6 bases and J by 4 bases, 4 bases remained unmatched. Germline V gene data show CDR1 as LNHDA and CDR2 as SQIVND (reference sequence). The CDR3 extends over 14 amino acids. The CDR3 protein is CASSLQGANQPQHF. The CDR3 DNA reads TGTGCCAGTAGCCTACAGGGGGCAAATCAGCCCCAGCATTTT.

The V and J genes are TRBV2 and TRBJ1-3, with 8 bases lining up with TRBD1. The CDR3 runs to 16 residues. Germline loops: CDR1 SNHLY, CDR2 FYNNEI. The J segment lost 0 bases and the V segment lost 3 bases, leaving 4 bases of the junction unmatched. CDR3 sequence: CASSDQGQVSGNTIYF. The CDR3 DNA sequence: TGTGCCAGCAGTGATCAGGGACAGGTCTCTGGAAACACCATATATTTT.

The DNA of the CDR3 is TGTGCCAGCAGTGAACGGTCCCTCTACGAGCAGTACTTC. This codes for CASSERSLYEQYF. The J gene is TRBJ2-7, the V gene TRBV2; D is undetermined. Germline V gene data show CDR1 as SNHLY and CDR2 as FYNNEI. The ends were cut back, 2 bases at V and 3 bases at J, with 8 bases in the middle. This CDR3 region has 13 residues.

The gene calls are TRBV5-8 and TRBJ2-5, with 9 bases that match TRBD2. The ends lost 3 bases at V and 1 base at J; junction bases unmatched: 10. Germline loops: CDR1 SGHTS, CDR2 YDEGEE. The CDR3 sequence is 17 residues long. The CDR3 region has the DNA TGTGCCAGCAGCTCGGGGGGAGCGGGGGGCCCCCAAGAGACCCAGTACTTC. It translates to CASSSGGAGGPQETQYF.

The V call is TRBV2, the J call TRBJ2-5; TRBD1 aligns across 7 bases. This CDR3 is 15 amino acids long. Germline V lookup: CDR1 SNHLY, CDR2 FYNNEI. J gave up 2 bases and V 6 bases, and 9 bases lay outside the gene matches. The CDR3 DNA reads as TGTGCCAGCAGAAGACCGGGACAGACGCAAGAGACCCAGTACTTC. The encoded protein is CASRRPGQTQETQYF. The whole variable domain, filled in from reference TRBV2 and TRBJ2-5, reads EPEVTQTPSHQVTQMGQEVILRCVPISNHLYFYWYRQILGQKVEFLVSFYNNEISEKSEIFDDQFSVERPDGSNFTLKIRSTKLEDSAMYFCASRRPGQTQETQYFGPGTRLLVL.

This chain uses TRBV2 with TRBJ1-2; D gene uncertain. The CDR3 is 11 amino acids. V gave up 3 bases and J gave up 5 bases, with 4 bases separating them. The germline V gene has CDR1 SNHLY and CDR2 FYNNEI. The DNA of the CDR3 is TGTGCCAGCAGTGAGCAGTATGGCTACACCTTC. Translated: CASSEQYGYTF.

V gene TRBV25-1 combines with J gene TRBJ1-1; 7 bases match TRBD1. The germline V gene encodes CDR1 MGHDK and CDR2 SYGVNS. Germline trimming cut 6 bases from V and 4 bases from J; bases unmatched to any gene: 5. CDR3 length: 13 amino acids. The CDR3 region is CASRQTGATEAFF. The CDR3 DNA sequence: TGTGCCAGCAGACAAACAGGGGCCACTGAAGCTTTCTTT.

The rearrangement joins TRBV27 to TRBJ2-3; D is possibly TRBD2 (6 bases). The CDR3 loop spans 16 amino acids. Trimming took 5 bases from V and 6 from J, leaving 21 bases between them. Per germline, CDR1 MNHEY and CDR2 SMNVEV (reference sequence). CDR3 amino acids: CASSEAGGPLKDTQYF. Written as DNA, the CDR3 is TGTGCCAGCAGTGAAGCGGGTGGGCCCCTCAAGGATACGCAGTATTTT.